The T cell receptor beta chain under discussion was sequenced for a study of cytomegalovirus exposure and HLA in healthy donors (dated by TCRdb to about 2017). With regard to the full study: An earlier analysis of approximately 550 of the donors reported 250 to 350 Gb of sequence data and some 100 million unique TCR beta sequences from 150 million to 200 million T cells. To study patterns of TCR occurrence, a later analysis re-analyzed previously published TCR beta repertoires from 600 to 750 donors and added high-resolution HLA genotyping. Rather than drawing on any new phenotypic data, the later analysis identified candidate immune exposures from TCR beta sequences and the way those sequences occurred across donors. Across 300 to 400 genotyped donors of the cohort, an average of roughly 230,000 unique TCR beta nucleotide sequences per donor were sequenced, and roughly a sixth of those sequences were non-productive. An earlier analysis of fewer than 750 of the donors used high-throughput TCR beta sequencing to judge whether each TCR beta V gene segment behaved as functional or pseudogenic. A separate validation cohort of roughly 110 different subjects was used in addition to the 666-subject first cohort. Four or five DR-DQ haplotypes were handled as single units for association and clustering because linkage in the cohort was strong. In a later genetic analysis, genome-wide SNP genotypes for about three fifths of the roughly 670 donors were used, and that subset was treated as a discovery cohort. The number of typed donors differed by locus: about 620-630 for A, B, C, DRB1 and DQB1; approximately 520 for DQA1; about 600 for DPA1; and roughly 490 for DPB1. To predict cytomegalovirus infection status, the study brought together high-throughput TCR immunosequencing, statistical association of individual TCRs with disease status, and machine learning. The aim of the study was to test whether cataloging public T cell receptors could identify signatures of past pathogen exposure. Of the approximately 400 genotyped donors, 81% fell in the genetic ancestry cluster associated with self-reported Caucasian donors. An early release covering 550 to 650 HLA-typed donors comprised approximately 290 gigabases of sequencing data and 65 million to 100 million unique TCR sequences. The study profiled the T cell repertoires of around 700 subjects by immunosequencing and related them to cytomegalovirus serostatus. Every discovery cohort repertoire had been produced on one sequencing platform. Donor age, sex, ethnicity and CMV serostatus were compiled alongside the repertoire data. Both class I and class II loci were covered by HLA typing, at four-digit resolution.

Points the paper makes about the study in general: A cluster of highly shared sequence variants was judged likely to be a technical artifact of the sequencing pipeline. Assigning TCR associations to individual alleles was difficult when HLA alleles, especially DR and DQ, strongly co-occurred. The earlier analysis of around 600 of the donors excluded approximately 17 rarely observed V segments, including chromosome 9 orphons, because counts were too low. The only immune exposure information available for the cohort was CMV serostatus. Compared with the 666-donor mean, donors in an Asian-associated ancestry cluster had fewer N-insertions in productive TCRs, according to a later genetic analysis. In both the original and validation cohorts, the classifier was reported to diagnose cytomegalovirus status with high specificity and sensitivity. A later analysis reported that several top co-occurrence clusters appeared linked to parvovirus B19, influenza, CMV and Epstein-Barr virus. A further reported finding was that TCR beta sequences accurately predicted the HLA-A and HLA-B alleles for most subjects in the first cohort. Compared with equally common non-associated chains, HLA-associated TCR beta chains in a later analysis were more clonally expanded and had lower generation probabilities. Linkage disequilibrium might explain the correlated functional status among segregating V segments, but an unknown experimental factor could not be excluded. The authors suggested that the approach could potentially be extended to other disease states and immunological phenotypes. At a false discovery rate of 0.05, a later analysis linked fewer than 20,000 TCR beta sequences to specific HLA alleles. In a later analysis, the rate of TCR association differed among HLA loci, with DRB1 alleles having the most associated TCRs and HLA-C alleles having the fewest. Broadly in line with IMGT annotations, most TCR beta V segments showed up in productive rearrangements about 87% or about 30% of the time in an earlier analysis of a few hundred of the donors. A few of the identified cytomegalovirus-associated TCR beta chains were confirmed in vitro to be specific for cytomegalovirus antigens. Because HLA typing was missing for some donors at each locus, association tests included only the typed subset. Most CMV-associated TCR beta chains appeared to be HLA-restricted in a later analysis, and the HLA associations seemed to be driven largely by CMV exposure. Most TCR sequences were observed very rarely across donors, whereas some public TCRs were present in many individuals. Only TCR beta chains were sequenced in this cohort, and the absence of alpha or paired-chain data limited detectable features. The study gave a list of about 150 TCR beta chains associated with cytomegalovirus. Roughly uniform sequencing depth across donors was assumed in presence/absence analyses, although this assumption may not hold. V-gene and J-gene trimming of TCR beta chains was associated with a missense DCLRE1C variant in a later genetic analysis, and the association was replicated in an independent cohort.

In total, fewer than 750 healthy bone marrow donors made up the cohort. All cohort members were sampled while nominally healthy, although unrecorded immune exposures were likely present. The donor tested CMV seropositive and was one of the 289 seropositive cohort members. A peripheral blood sample was provided by each donor, and peripheral blood mononuclear cells were used for TCR beta sequencing. The Qiagen DNeasy Blood Extraction Kit was used to extract genomic DNA from the blood cell samples. This clone was counted a single time. Which antigen it targets is not known. Base qualities are not at hand, and no much larger clone is one base apart. The library was produced with the immunoSEQ multiplex PCR assay. A mixture of 60 forward primers for TCR Vbeta segments and 13 reverse primers for TCR Jbeta segments was used in the multiplex PCR. Amplification of the CDR3 region of rearranged TCR beta genes was performed with a multiplex PCR assay on genomic DNA. Amplified TCR beta libraries were sequenced as 87-base-pair reads on the Illumina HiSeq System. The paper's processing steps were these. A later analysis counted about 80 million unique TCR beta chains across the 690 or so repertoires, and some 11 million of these chains were shared by at least two donors. Raw reads were error-corrected and collapsed into unique sequences by a nearest-neighbor algorithm in which closely related sequences were merged to remove PCR and sequencing errors. V, D and J gene segments were assigned by aligning CDR3 sequences to IMGT reference sequences. For a sequence to be retained, a match of at least six nucleotides was required to both a V gene segment and a J gene segment. Rearrangements were classified as productive when the CDR3 lacked stop codons and remained in frame with V and J, and all other rearrangements were classified as non-productive. CDR3 was defined according to IMGT convention as the region running from the second conserved V-encoded cysteine to the conserved J-encoded phenylalanine. The earlier analysis of about 560 of the donors excluded any sequence lacking an unambiguous match to a single V gene segment. An earlier analysis of 500 to 600 of the donors classified V segments as functional when productive rearrangements were above 56.7% and as segregating when the standard deviation between donors was above 5%. A statistical classification framework was built for diagnosing cytomegalovirus status from the catalog of TCR beta chain sequences. A later analysis assigned V and J genes by comparing TCR nucleotide sequences with IMGT/GENE-DB human TR gene sequences. In a later analysis, CDR3 sequences and most-parsimonious VDJ recombination scenarios were assigned using the TCRdist pipeline. A later analysis defined each TCR beta chain by its CDR3 amino acid sequence plus V-gene family, and excluded reads lacking a unique V-gene family. In a later analysis, approximately 590 highly shared, low-generation-probability nucleotide sequences were removed to address suspected cross-contamination and a sequencing artifact. A later analysis calculated a clonal expansion index for each public chain from normalized within-repertoire ranks of inferred template counts. Generation probabilities in a later analysis came from a VDJ recombination model fitted to out-of-frame rearrangements, and those results were checked against IGoR. Hypergeometric tests were used in a later analysis to score TCR-TCR, TCR-HLA and TCR-CMV co-occurrence, with a repertoire-size bias correction applied to the TCR pairs. In a later analysis, false discovery rates were estimated by permuting HLA or CMV assignments 20 times. In a later analysis, co-occurring TCRs were grouped using DBSCAN, with TCRdist sequence similarity added in when clustering inside HLA-allele-positive subsets. Repertoires with fewer than 30,000 or more than 120,000 public chains were left out of co-occurrence clustering, as were four to six repertoires with anomalous nucleotide sharing. In TCRdb, the immuneACCESS table is reduced to in-frame sequences with V and J assigned. These tables do not hold every clone; where another copy was compared, an unresolved V gene accounts for under half, and the others remain unexplained. V, J and clone size are those of that table, while D and trimming were read from the DNA. The sample table holds roughly 190,000 clones, of which 79% were seen once. The ten largest clonotypes hold approximately 1.5% of the sample.

This TCR derives from a girl aged 10-17 years in good health and CMV-seropositive. The sequencing input was PBMCs.

The DNA reads as follows: TGTGCCAGCACTCCCCCGGGACAGGGGGCCGATGAGCAGTTCTTC. Its product reads: CASTPPGQGADEQFF. Rearrangement joined TRBV5-4 to TRBJ2-1, and TRBD1 aligns with 12 junction nucleotides. Relative to germline, V is missing 6 bases and J is missing 8 bases, with 9 bases of the junction outside any gene match. Including the terminal cysteine and phenylalanine, the CDR3 comprises 15 residues. CDR3 DNA is the only sequence kept; it has 45 bases, read in frame from the first base. Reading the germline V gene (reference sequence) gives CDR1 SGHNT and CDR2 YYREEE.